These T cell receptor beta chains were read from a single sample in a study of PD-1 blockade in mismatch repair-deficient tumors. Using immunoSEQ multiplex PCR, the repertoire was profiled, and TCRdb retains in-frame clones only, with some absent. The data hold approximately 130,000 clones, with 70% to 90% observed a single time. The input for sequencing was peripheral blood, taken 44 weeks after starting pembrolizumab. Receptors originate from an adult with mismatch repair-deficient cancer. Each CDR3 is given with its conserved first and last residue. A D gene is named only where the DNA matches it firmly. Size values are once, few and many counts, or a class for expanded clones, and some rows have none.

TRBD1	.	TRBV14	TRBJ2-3	CASSQYRGADTQYF	TGTGCCAGCAGCCAATACAGGGGGGCAGATACGCAGTATTTT
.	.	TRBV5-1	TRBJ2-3	CASSLGAGVGTDTQYF	TGCGCCAGCAGCTTGGGGGCAGGGGTTGGCACAGATACGCAGTATTTT
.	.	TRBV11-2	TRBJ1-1	CASSLRVMNTEAFF	TGTGCCAGCAGCTTAAGGGTCATGAACACTGAAGCTTTCTTT
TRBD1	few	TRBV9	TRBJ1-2	CASSSGGGYTF	TGTGCCAGCAGCTCAGGGGGAGGCTACACCTTC
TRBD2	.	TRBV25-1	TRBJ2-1	CASSLAGSYNEQFF	TGTGCCAGCAGCCTAGCGGGGTCCTACAATGAGCAGTTCTTC
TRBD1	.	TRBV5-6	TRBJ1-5	CASSGQGRQPQHF	TGTGCCAGCAGTGGACAGGGGAGACAGCCCCAGCATTTT
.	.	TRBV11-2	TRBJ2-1	CASRHGGNEQFF	TGTGCCAGTCGGCATGGTGGCAATGAGCAGTTCTTC
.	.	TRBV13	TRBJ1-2	CASSWGGSNYGYTF	TGTGCCAGCAGCTGGGGCGGGTCTAACTATGGCTACACCTTC
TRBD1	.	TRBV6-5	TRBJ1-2	CASSFGQGRYGYTF	TGTGCCAGCAGTTTTGGACAGGGGCGCTATGGCTACACCTTC
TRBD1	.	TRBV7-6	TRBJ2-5	CASSTRPGGEKETQYF	TGTGCCAGCAGCACCCGGCCAGGGGGAGAAAAAGAGACCCAGTACTTC
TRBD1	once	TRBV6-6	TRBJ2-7	CASSPRQGSYEQYF	TGTGCCAGCAGTCCAAGACAGGGGTCGTACGAGCAGTACTTC
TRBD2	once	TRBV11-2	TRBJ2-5	CASRGLAGRETQYF	TGTGCCAGCAGGGGACTAGCGGGACGAGAGACCCAGTACTTC
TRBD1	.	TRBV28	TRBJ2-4	CASRNRGSLAKNIQYF	TGTGCCAGCAGGAACAGGGGGTCTCTAGCCAAAAACATTCAGTACTTC
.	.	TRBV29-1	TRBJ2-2	CSVAANTGELFF	TGCAGCGTTGCAGCGAACACCGGGGAGCTGTTTTTT
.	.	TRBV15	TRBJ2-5	CATSRGTFNDETQYF	TGTGCCACCAGCAGAGGGACCTTTAACGACGAGACCCAGTACTTC
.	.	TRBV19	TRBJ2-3	CASSIVWNGADTQYF	TGTGCCAGTAGTATAGTTTGGAATGGGGCAGATACGCAGTATTTT
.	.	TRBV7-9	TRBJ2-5	CASSFPSGTGSKNQETQYF	TGTGCCAGCAGCTTTCCGTCAGGGACGGGGTCGAAGAACCAAGAGACCCAGTACTTC
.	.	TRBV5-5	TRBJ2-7	CASSYQGYEQYF	TGTGCCAGCAGCTACCAGGGGTACGAGCAGTACTTC
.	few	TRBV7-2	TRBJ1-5	CASSVTSNQPQHF	TGTGCCAGCAGCGTGACAAGCAATCAGCCCCAGCATTTT
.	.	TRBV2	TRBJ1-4	CASSGELGLLRSELNEKLFF	TGTGCCAGCAGCGGAGAGCTGGGCCTCCTCCGATCTGAACTTAATGAAAAACTGTTTTTT
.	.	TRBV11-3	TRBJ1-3	CASSLGNIVIGNTIYF	TGTGCCAGCAGCTTAGGAAACATAGTCATCGGAAACACCATATATTTT
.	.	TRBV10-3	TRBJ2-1	CAISVHLGRPYNEQFF	TGTGCCATCAGTGTTCATTTGGGCCGCCCTTACAATGAGCAGTTCTTC
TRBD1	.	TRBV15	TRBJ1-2	CATSRVGTAYGYTF	TGTGCCACCAGCAGAGTGGGGACAGCCTATGGCTACACCTTC
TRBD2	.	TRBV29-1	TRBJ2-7	CSVELTSGRTYEQYF	TGCAGCGTTGAATTGACTAGCGGGAGAACCTACGAGCAGTACTTC
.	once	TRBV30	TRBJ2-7	CAWSGISTYEQYF	TGTGCCTGGAGTGGGATCAGTACCTACGAGCAGTACTTC
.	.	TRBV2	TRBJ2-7	CASSEDSYYEQYF	TGTGCCAGCAGTGAAGACAGTTACTACGAGCAGTACTTC
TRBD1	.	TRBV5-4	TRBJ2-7	CASRSPGQGTGEQYF	TGTGCCAGCAGGTCGCCGGGACAGGGGACCGGCGAGCAGTACTTC
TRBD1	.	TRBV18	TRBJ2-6	CASSPRGQGAIGANVLTF	TGTGCCAGCTCACCACGGGGACAGGGGGCGATTGGGGCCAACGTCCTGACTTTC
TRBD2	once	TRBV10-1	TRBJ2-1	CASSGPTSGRENEQFF	TGCGCCAGCAGTGGCCCGACTAGCGGGAGGGAAAATGAGCAGTTCTTC
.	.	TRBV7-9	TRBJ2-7	CASSPLQLDEQYF	TGTGCCAGCAGCCCCCTACAGCTCGACGAGCAGTACTTC
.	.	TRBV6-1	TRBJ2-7	CASSYLYEQYF	TGTGCCAGCAGTTACCTCTACGAGCAGTACTTC
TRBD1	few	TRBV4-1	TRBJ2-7	CASSQRQGGTSYEQYF	TGCGCCAGCAGCCAGCGACAGGGGGGAACATCCTACGAGCAGTACTTC
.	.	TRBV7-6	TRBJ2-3	CASSDGAVDTQYF	TGTGCCAGCAGCGACGGAGCGGTAGATACGCAGTATTTT
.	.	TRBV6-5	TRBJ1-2	CASSTRMDTFYGYTF	TGTGCCAGCAGTACAAGGATGGATACTTTCTATGGCTACACCTTC
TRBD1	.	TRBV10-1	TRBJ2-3	CASSDPNRDRGERDTQYF	TGCGCCAGCAGTGATCCCAACCGGGACAGGGGAGAAAGAGATACGCAGTATTTT
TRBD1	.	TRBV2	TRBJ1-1	CASSEQGARTEAFF	TGTGCCAGCAGCGAACAGGGGGCTCGGACTGAAGCTTTCTTT
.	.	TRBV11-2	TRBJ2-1	CASRQGGLYFNEQFF	TGTGCCAGCAGACAAGGGGGGCTCTACTTCAATGAGCAGTTCTTC
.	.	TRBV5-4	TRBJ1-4	CASSLIPGQTNEKLFF	TGTGCCAGCAGCTTAATTCCGGGACAAACTAATGAAAAACTGTTTTTT
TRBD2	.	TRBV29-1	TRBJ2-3	CSVEAGTSGVTDTQYF	TGCAGCGTTGAAGCCGGGACTAGCGGGGTCACAGATACGCAGTATTTT
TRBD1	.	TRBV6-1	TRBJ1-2	CASSTVGQGLYGYTF	TGTGCCAGCAGTACGGTGGGACAGGGGTTGTATGGCTACACCTTC
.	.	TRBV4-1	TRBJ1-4	CASSQESGARNEKLFF	TGCGCCAGCAGCCAAGAGTCAGGGGCAAGAAATGAAAAACTGTTTTTT